The clone carrying this TCR beta chain is medium-sized (0.01 to 0.1%). Every molecule of TCR cDNA had its own unique molecular identifier. Using its own MiXCR run on the 5' RACE reads, TCRdb lists one record per CDR3 protein. The sample includes 4,000 or so distinct CDR3 sequences, around 6.7% of them seen just once. Germline-derived CDR1 and CDR2 are GTSNPN and SVGIG (reference sequence). V was shortened by 0 bases and J by 5 bases, with 13 bases between the two germline ends. This CDR3 is 15 amino acids long. The data were taken from a study of spatial heterogeneity in lung cancer. Study in general: In raw reads, more than 8.5 appearances on average were recorded for each unique TCR and UMI combination.

Time point described: sample taken at primary tumor resection. Unsorted whole RNA samples from tumor, nontumor lung or frozen PBMC were sequenced. The donor population consisted of approximately 68 patients with untreated, early-stage non-small cell lung cancer. The V gene is TRBV30, the J gene TRBJ2-2; D tentatively fits TRBD1 or TRBD2 (5 bases each). Sequences were derived from normal lung tissue next to the tumor, sampled at surgery. The origin of this receptor is a male donor with early-stage non-small cell lung cancer. The CDR3 DNA sequence: TGTGCCTGGAGTGTAACTAGGGCAGGGACCGGGGAGCTGTTTTTT. Translating gives CAWSVTRAGTGELFF.